One TCR beta chain is described in this entry. Germline lookup yields CDR1 WNHNN and CDR2 SYGVQD (reference sequence). The CDR3 is 17 amino acids. The V end was cut by 10 bases, the J end by 2 bases, with 26 bases between. The source of the sample is a study of blood T cell repertoires in COVID-19. About the study: The analysed material was cDNA or gDNA that came from T cells, B-cell-depleted T cells, or PBMCs.

As originally analysed: Using reference gene primer amplification, nucleated cell counts were estimated. Libraries were prepared by immunoSEQ multiplex PCR; TCRdb keeps only in-frame clonotypes and omits some of them. That table is the source of V, J and clone size, and D and trimming were worked out from the DNA. In the table there are 140,000 to 150,000 clones, 80% to 90% of which are singletons. This TCR derives from a man between 60 and 70 years old with active or convalescent COVID-19. The J gene is TRBJ2-5, the V gene TRBV10-1; maybe TRBD1 (5 bases). Input material: peripheral blood. For the CDR3, the DNA is TGCGCCAACGCCCTGCAAGGCCAGGGCCTGGGGCAAGAGACCCAGTACTTC. This gives the protein CANALQGQGLGQETQYF.